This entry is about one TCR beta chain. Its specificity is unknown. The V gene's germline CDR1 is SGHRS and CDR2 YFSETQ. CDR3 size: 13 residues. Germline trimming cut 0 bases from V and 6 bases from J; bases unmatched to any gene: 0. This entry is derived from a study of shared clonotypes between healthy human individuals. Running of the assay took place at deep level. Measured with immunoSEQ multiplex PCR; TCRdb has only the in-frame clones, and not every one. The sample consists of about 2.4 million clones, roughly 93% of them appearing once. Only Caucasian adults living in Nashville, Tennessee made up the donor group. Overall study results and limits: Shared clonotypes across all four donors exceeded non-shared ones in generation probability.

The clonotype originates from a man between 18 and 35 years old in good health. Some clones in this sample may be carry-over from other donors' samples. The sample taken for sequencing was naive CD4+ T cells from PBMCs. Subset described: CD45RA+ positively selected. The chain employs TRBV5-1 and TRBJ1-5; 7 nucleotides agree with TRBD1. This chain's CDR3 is CASSLAGGQPQHF. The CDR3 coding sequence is TGCGCCAGCAGCTTGGCAGGGGGTCAGCCCCAGCATTTT.